This is a list of T cell receptor beta chains from one sample in a study of T-cell memory formation after mild COVID-19. Via MiXCR, TCRdb re-called the 5' RACE reads, giving one row per CDR3 protein. Here the sample spans 250,000 to 350,000 distinct CDR3 sequences, 15% to 20% being singletons. The sequencing sample was made of PBMCs or a T cell subset sorted from them (not recorded which). The source of these receptors is a man younger than 35 who had mild COVID-19 (a few samples of this study predate the infection). Cell type and time point are not known. Each CDR3 is given with its conserved first and last residue. D genes are given only for firm matches. The listing skips clone size in some rows; elsewhere it reads once, few, many or a size class.

J | size | V | D | DNA | CDR3
TRBJ2-2 | many | TRBV7-6 | NA | TGTGCCAGCAGCTTATACAGCAGCACGAACACCGGGGAGCTGTTTTTT | CASSLYSSTNTGELFF
TRBJ2-1 | NA | TRBV14 | NA | TGTGCCAGCAGCCATACCGGGGCCTCCTACAATGAGCAGTTCTTC | CASSHTGASYNEQFF
TRBJ2-1 | few | TRBV20-1 | TRBD2 | TGCAGTGCTAGGACTAGCGGGGGCTCCTACAATGAGCAGTTCTTC | CSARTSGGSYNEQFF
TRBJ2-1 | NA | TRBV20-1 | TRBD2 | TGCAGTGCTAGAGAACAAGCGGGGGGGCGCAGAGTAAGGCGTGATGAGCAGTTCTTC | CSAREQAGGRRVRRDEQFF
TRBJ2-3 | many | TRBV7-8 | NA | TGTGCCAGCAGCCAAAACGGGGGCCCAGATACGCAGTATTTT | CASSQNGGPDTQYF
TRBJ2-3 | many | TRBV7-9 | NA | TGTGCCAGCAGCCCCCAGGGGCGGACTAGTCGCAATACGCAGTATTTT | CASSPQGRTSRNTQYF
TRBJ1-1 | many | TRBV11-2 | TRBD1 | TGTGCCAGCAGCTTAGCGTTCCTCAGGGGGCGCGACTCCACTGAAGCTTTCTTT | CASSLAFLRGRDSTEAFF
TRBJ2-7 | NA | TRBV5-1 | TRBD1 | TGCGCCAGCAGGGAGGGACAGGGGAACTCCTACGAGCAGTACTTC | CASREGQGNSYEQYF
TRBJ2-2 | NA | TRBV20-1 | NA | TGCAGTGCTAGGCGCCCGAACACCGGGGAGCTGTTTTTT | CSARRPNTGELFF
TRBJ2-7 | few | TRBV4-1 | NA | TGCGCCAGCAGCCTCCCGAGGGGGGACGCCGACTCCTACGAGCAGTACTTC | CASSLPRGDADSYEQYF